Included here is one T cell receptor beta chain sequence, with context. TCRdb itself ran the 5' RACE reads through MiXCR, one entry per CDR3 protein. The repertoire holds about 520,000 distinct CDR3 sequences, 20% to 25% seen once, with about 0.91% in the top ten. The data belong to a study of identical twins. The CDR3 covers 14 residues. Per the germline V gene, CDR1 is MNHNS and CDR2 is SASEGT. Trimming removed 8 bases from V and 2 bases from J, with 12 bases in between. This sample was shared with a second study, whose subject was T cells expressing NK-cell markers. This second report adds: Topping the CD3+CD56-NKG2C+ fraction as well were these clonotypes, in a few donors.

The chain carries TRBV6-1 and TRBJ2-2; a possible D gene is TRBD2 (6 bases). The origin of this receptor is a woman aged 18-29 years in good health. Material: CD4+ T cells sorted from blood. In DNA form, the CDR3 reads TGTGCCAGCCGCTGGGGGGAAAACACCGGGGAGCTGTTTTTT. It codes for CASRWGENTGELFF.